The 31 T cell receptor beta chains below were found in one sample sequenced in a study of blood T cell repertoires in COVID-19. Generated by immunoSEQ multiplex PCR, the TCRdb table keeps only in-frame clones and is missing some. The data contain around 250,000 clones, about four fifths of them singletons. Sequencing input: peripheral blood. The origin of the receptors is a woman between 18 and 30 years old with acute or convalescent COVID-19.

The V call is TRBV2, the J call TRBJ2-7, with D possibly being TRBD2 (7 bases). This CDR3 is 19 amino acids long. CDR1 and CDR2 (germline): SNHLY, FYNNEI. V was clipped by 2 bases and J by 0 bases, with 23 bases between them. CDR3 coding DNA: TGTGCCAGCAGTGAATGGGGGGGGCACTACGCAGGGACCTCCTACGAGCAGTACTTC. Its translation is CASSEWGGHYAGTSYEQYF.

The rearrangement joins TRBV4-3 to TRBJ2-7; perhaps TRBD1 as D (5 bases). The CDR3 extends over 16 amino acids. The germline V gene has CDR1 LGHNA and CDR2 YSLEER. Trimming stripped 0 bases from V and 3 bases from J, with 15 bases between. CDR3 protein: CASSQDWGESGYEQYF. DNA of the CDR3: TGCGCCAGCAGCCAAGATTGGGGCGAGAGTGGCTACGAGCAGTACTTC.

This clone was seen a single time. V gene TRBV7-9 combines with J gene TRBJ2-1; D gene uncertain. The CDR3 is 13 residues long. Trimming stripped 5 bases from V and 4 bases from J, with 9 bases between. The V gene's germline CDR1 is SEHNR and CDR2 FQNEAQ (reference sequence). Here the CDR3 DNA reads TGTGCCAGCAGCCGACCCGGGTACAATGAGCAGTTCTTC. Translation: CASSRPGYNEQFF.

V usage is TRBV28 and J usage is TRBJ2-7; no definite D call. CDR3 length: 12 residues. Trimming left V 5 bases short and J 4 bases short, with 9 bases between. Germline V CDR1 and CDR2: MDHEN, SYDVKM. The CDR3 protein is CASSEPGYEQYF. As DNA, the CDR3 is TGTGCCAGCAGTGAACCGGGTTACGAGCAGTACTTC. Filled out from reference TRBV28 and TRBJ2-7, the complete variable domain reads DVKVTQSSRYLVKRTGEKVFLECVQDMDHENMFWYRQDPGLGLRLIYFSYDVKMKEKGDIPEGYSVSREKKERFSLILESASTNQTSMYLCASSEPGYEQYFGPGTRLTVT.

The chain is built from TRBV7-6 and TRBJ2-3; 9 nucleotides agree with TRBD2. With 1 base clipped from V and 2 bases from J, the junction kept 4 bases outside the gene matches. Germline CDR1 reads SGHVS; CDR2 reads FNYEAQ. CDR3 length equals 16 residues. The CDR3 DNA is TGTGCCAGCAGCTTAGGACTAGCGGACCTCACAGATACGCAGTATTTT. This translates into CASSLGLADLTDTQYF. Complete variable domain (other parts from reference TRBV7-6 and TRBJ2-3): GAGVSQSPRYKVTKRGQDVALRCDPISGHVSLYWYRQALGQGPEFLTYFNYEAQQDKSGLPNDRFSAERPEGSISTLTIQRTEQRDSAMYRCASSLGLADLTDTQYFGPGTRLTVL.

The chain couples TRBV9 to TRBJ1-1, with TRBD1 matching 7 bases. CDR1 and CDR2 from the germline V gene are SGDLS and YYNGEE. Trimming cost V 3 bases and J 1 base; bases outside gene matches: 12. The CDR3 is made up of 17 amino acids. The CDR3, as DNA: TGTGCCAGCAGCGCCCGGGACAGCTACTTCACGAACACTGAAGCTTTCTTT. It encodes CASSARDSYFTNTEAFF.

V is TRBV20-1 and J is TRBJ2-1; TRBD2 agrees at 11 bases. The CDR3 runs to 17 residues. J was trimmed by 5 bases and V by 3 bases; bases with no gene match: 12. The germline gives CDR1 DFQATT, CDR2 SNEGSKA (reference sequence). The CDR3 coding sequence is TGCAGTGCTAGTGATAGCGGGAGGGCCAGGGCACACAATGAGCAGTTCTTC. Protein: CSASDSGRARAHNEQFF.

The rearrangement uses TRBV19 and TRBJ2-7; the match to TRBD2 covers 12 bases. Germline CDR1 and CDR2: LNHDA and SQIVND (reference sequence). The ends lost 3 bases at V and 2 bases at J; junction bases unmatched: 8. This CDR3 has 17 amino acids. The CDR3 DNA follows: TGTGCCAGTAGTATCGGGCTAGCGGGAGGGCCGCCCTACGAGCAGTACTTC. Amino acid sequence: CASSIGLAGGPPYEQYF. Supplemented by reference TRBV19 and TRBJ2-7, the full variable domain reads DGGITQSPKYLFRKEGQNVTLSCEQNLNHDAMYWYRQDPGQGLRLIYYSQIVNDFQKGDIAEGYSVSREKKESFPLTVTSAQKNPTAFYLCASSIGLAGGPPYEQYFGPGTRLTVT.

This clone was detected only a few times. This rearrangement joins TRBV27 to TRBJ1-2; perhaps TRBD1 as D (6 bases). This CDR3 is 12 amino acids long. Germline V gene data show CDR1 as MNHEY and CDR2 as SMNVEV (reference sequence). V gave up 6 bases and J gave up 4 bases, with 9 bases separating them. The CDR3 nucleotides read TGTGCCAGCAGGGACAGACGCTATGGCTACACCTTC. It yields the protein CASRDRRYGYTF.

This clone was seen just once. The V gene is TRBV27, the J gene TRBJ1-6; D is perhaps TRBD1 (6 bases). The CDR3 contains 13 residues. CDR1 and CDR2 (germline): MNHEY, SMNVEV (reference sequence). V was clipped by 6 bases and J by 8 bases, with 11 bases between them. The CDR3 here is CASRPRQDSPLHF. CDR3 nucleotide sequence: TGTGCCAGCAGGCCCCGACAGGATTCACCCCTCCACTTT.

J is TRBJ1-6 and V is TRBV11-1, with D hard to call. CDR1 is SGHAT and CDR2 is FQDESV in the germline V gene (reference sequence). V lost 1 base and J lost 3, with 7 bases in between. The CDR3 spans 15 residues. This CDR3 reads CASSLGRGYNSPLHF. CDR3 DNA sequence: TGTGCCAGCAGCTTAGGTCGGGGCTATAATTCACCCCTCCACTTT.

This clone was seen a handful of times. The genes are TRBV4-2 and TRBJ1-6, with TRBD1 as a possible D gene (5 bases). This CDR3 is built from 15 residues. V dropped 4 bases and J dropped 4 bases, with 11 bases sitting between them. CDR1 is LGHNA, CDR2 YNFKEQ, per germline. DNA of the CDR3: TGTGCCAGCAGCCCCGGGGGGGGGTATAATTCACCCCTCCACTTT. It is translated as CASSPGGGYNSPLHF.

The rearrangement joins TRBV18 to TRBJ1-1; no firm D call. CDR3 length: 15 amino acids. The germline gives CDR1 KGHSH, CDR2 LQKENI. Trimming removed 6 bases from V and 0 bases from J, with 14 bases in between. In DNA form, the CDR3 reads TGTGCCAGCTCCACAAGTACCACAATGAACACTGAAGCTTTCTTT. Residues: CASSTSTTMNTEAFF.

The CDR3 DNA is TGTGCCAGCAGCTTAGGTCAGGGATACTACGAGCAGTACTTC. Translated: CASSLGQGYYEQYF. The chain has TRBV11-2 and TRBJ2-7, with D perhaps TRBD1 (5 bases). The CDR3 length is 14 residues. Germline V gene lookup returns CDR1 SGHAT and CDR2 FQNNGV. The V gene lost 1 base and the J gene lost 3 bases, with 10 bases spanning the gap. Supplemented by reference TRBV11-2 and TRBJ2-7, the full variable domain reads EAGVAQSPRYKIIEKRQSVAFWCNPISGHATLYWYQQILGQGPKLLIQFQNNGVVDDSQLPKDRFSAERLKGVDSTLKIQPAKLEDSAVYLCASSLGQGYYEQYFGPGTRLTVT.

The V gene is TRBV6-5, the J gene TRBJ2-1; D gene unclear. Trimming took 4 bases from V and 4 from J, leaving 11 bases between them. This CDR3 spans 14 amino acids. Germline CDR1 is MNHEY and CDR2 is SVGAGI. The CDR3 here is CASSFGGEYNEQFF. For the CDR3, the DNA is TGTGCCAGCAGTTTTGGCGGAGAGTACAATGAGCAGTTCTTC.

V and J are TRBV28 and TRBJ1-2, with a tentative D call TRBD1 (5 bases). The CDR3 totals 15 residues. CDR1 and CDR2 (germline): MDHEN, SYDVKM. The ends were cut back, 6 bases at V and 4 bases at J, with 18 bases in the middle. CDR3 in DNA: TGTGCCAGCAGAAGCGGGACGGCTGGATTCTATGGCTACACCTTC. Its protein is CASRSGTAGFYGYTF.

The CDR3 reads CATSREEGWEQYF. The CDR3 coding sequence is TGTGCCACCAGCAGAGAGGAGGGATGGGAGCAGTACTTC. The V call is TRBV15, the J call TRBJ2-7, with D possibly being TRBD2 (6 bases). Trimming cost V 0 bases and J 7 bases, with 10 bases left between them. The CDR3 consists of 13 residues. Per the germline V gene, CDR1 is LNHNV and CDR2 is YYDKDF (reference sequence).

The chain links TRBV10-3 to TRBJ1-1; D is unresolved. The CDR3 extends over 22 amino acids. The germline V gene has CDR1 ENHRY and CDR2 SYGVKD. V shed 4 bases and J shed 1 base, with 34 bases lying between them. The CDR3 reads CAISVSGKPAAKDPRWNTEAFF. The CDR3 nucleotides are TGTGCCATCAGTGTATCAGGCAAGCCAGCGGCAAAGGATCCTAGGTGGAACACTGAAGCTTTCTTT.

The chain is built from TRBV28 and TRBJ2-3, with 13 bases matching TRBD2. The junction had 2 bases not matched to a gene; V was cut back by 1 base and J by 1 base. CDR1 is MDHEN and CDR2 is SYDVKM in the germline V gene. The CDR3 spans 17 residues. The CDR3 DNA sequence: TGTGCCAGCAGTTTATTAGGACTAGCGGGAGGCACAGATACGCAGTATTTT. This sequence encodes CASSLLGLAGGTDTQYF.

This clone was seen only once. The rearrangement links TRBV15 to TRBJ2-7, with 7 bases that match TRBD1. Germline trimming cut 1 base from V and 0 bases from J; bases unmatched to any gene: 6. Per the germline V gene, CDR1 is LNHNV and CDR2 is YYDKDF (reference sequence). The CDR3 extends over 16 amino acids. The CDR3 DNA reads TGTGCCACCAGCAGAGGAGGGGGCGGAAGCTCCTACGAGCAGTACTTC. As protein: CATSRGGGGSSYEQYF.

A single count supports this clone. The rearrangement uses TRBV6-5 and TRBJ2-7, with 7 bases identical to TRBD1. Unmatched junction bases numbered 9, after V lost 6 bases and J lost 1 base. Germline CDR1 is MNHEY and CDR2 is SVGAGI. This CDR3 comprises 15 residues. CDR3 loop: CASRRRQGRSYEQYF. The DNA for the CDR3 is TGTGCCAGCAGACGAAGACAGGGCCGATCCTACGAGCAGTACTTC.

This clone appeared once. V and J are TRBV18 and TRBJ2-3, with 9 bases lining up with TRBD1. V was pared by 3 bases and J by 5 bases, with 9 bases of the junction left unmatched. The CDR3 consists of 16 residues. Germline CDR1 reads KGHSH; CDR2 reads LQKENI. This CDR3 reads CASSPQTGGMGDTQYF. The CDR3, as DNA: TGTGCCAGCTCACCCCAGACAGGGGGTATGGGAGATACGCAGTATTTT.

This chain joins TRBV7-9 and TRBJ2-7; 9 bases agree with TRBD2. The CDR3 spans 15 residues. From germline, CDR1 is SEHNR and CDR2 FQNEAQ (reference sequence). Germline trimming cut 7 bases from V and 3 bases from J; bases unmatched to any gene: 10. Here the CDR3 reads CASTPGGGGIYEQYF. CDR3 DNA sequence: TGTGCCAGCACCCCCGGCGGGGGGGGGATCTACGAGCAGTACTTC.

The chain is built from TRBV30 and TRBJ1-1; 7 bases line up with TRBD1. Per germline, CDR1 GTSNPN and CDR2 SVGIG (reference sequence). The CDR3 consists of 15 residues. Trimming removed 4 bases from V and 4 bases from J; junction bases left unmatched: 12. The DNA for the CDR3 is TGTGCCTGGAATAGACAGGGTCTCTCGGGCACTGAAGCTTTCTTT. It encodes CAWNRQGLSGTEAFF.

In this sample, this clone turned up a few times. This chain uses TRBV7-2 with TRBJ1-2; D remains ambiguous. The CDR3 consists of 14 residues. Trimming took 3 bases from V and 0 from J, leaving 8 bases between them. Per the germline V gene, CDR1 is SGHTA and CDR2 is FQGNSA. The CDR3 here is CASSFYESNYGYTF. The CDR3 coding sequence is TGTGCCAGCAGCTTTTACGAGTCTAACTATGGCTACACCTTC.

This chain links TRBV6-5 with TRBJ2-4; 12 nucleotides line up with TRBD2. CDR1 is MNHEY, CDR2 SVGAGI, per germline. This CDR3 region has 15 residues. J was trimmed by 6 bases and V by 4 bases; bases with no gene match: 4. The CDR3 loop is CASSSPTSGGNIQYF. CDR3 bases: TGTGCCAGCAGTTCCCCGACTAGCGGGGGAAACATTCAGTACTTC.

The chain employs TRBV25-1 and TRBJ2-3; no clear D gene. The CDR3 spans 14 residues. From germline, CDR1 is MGHDK and CDR2 SYGVNS. Trimming cost V 2 bases and J 4 bases, with 10 bases left between them. CDR3 coding DNA: TGTGCCAGCAGTGAAAGAATAAGAGCAGATACGCAGTATTTT. The encoded protein is CASSERIRADTQYF.

The rearrangement links TRBV27 to TRBJ2-1; 12 positions match TRBD2. The V gene's germline CDR1 is MNHEY and CDR2 SMNVEV (reference sequence). V lost 3 bases, J lost 5 bases, and 8 bases stayed unmatched. The length of the CDR3 is 17 residues. This CDR3 reads CASSLLAGGSGNNEQFF. The CDR3 region has the DNA TGTGCCAGCAGTTTGCTAGCGGGAGGGTCGGGAAACAATGAGCAGTTCTTC.

The chain recombines TRBV25-1 with TRBJ2-1; 8 nucleotides line up with TRBD2. Germline trimming cut 4 bases from V and 4 bases from J; bases unmatched to any gene: 15. This CDR3 spans 18 amino acids. Looked up from germline, CDR1 is MGHDK and CDR2 is SYGVNS. The CDR3 DNA reads as TGTGCCAGCAGTGTAAGACGGGGTAGCGGGGCACCTTACAATGAGCAGTTCTTC. It codes for CASSVRRGSGAPYNEQFF.

This rearrangement joins TRBV9 to TRBJ2-1, with 9 bases lining up with TRBD2. The CDR3 spans 15 residues. With V trimmed by 4 bases and J by 4 bases, 6 bases remained unmatched. Germline-derived CDR1 and CDR2 are SGDLS and YYNGEE. DNA of the CDR3: TGTGCCAGCAGCATAGCGGGAGAAGGGTACAATGAGCAGTTCTTC. It specifies CASSIAGEGYNEQFF. The complete variable domain, with remaining parts taken from reference TRBV9 and TRBJ2-1, reads DSGVTQTPKHLITATGQRVTLRCSPRSGDLSVYWYQQSLDQGLQFLIQYYNGEERAKGNILERFSAQQFPDLHSELNLSSLELGDSALYFCASSIAGEGYNEQFFGPGTRLTVL.

This clone was found a few times. V gene TRBV3-1 (or the pseudogene TRBV3-2) combines with J gene TRBJ1-2, with TRBD1 identical over 9 bases. Germline-derived CDR1 and CDR2 are LGHDT and YNNKEL (reference sequence). The CDR3 is 15 amino acids. V was clipped by 3 bases and J by 4 bases; unmatched bases: 6. The CDR3 protein is CASSQGDRDVYGYTF. The DNA of the CDR3 is TGTGCCAGCAGCCAGGGGGACAGGGACGTCTATGGCTACACCTTC.